This passage covers 20 T cell receptor beta chains from one sample sequenced in a study of T cell responses to AZD1222 COVID-19 vaccine. Sequencing used immunoSEQ multiplex PCR; TCRdb keeps in-frame clones, though not all of them. The data show 130,000 to 150,000 clones, about 86% seen once. The sequencing here drew on peripheral blood, taken 28 days after the second AZD1222 dose. These receptors were obtained from an adult who received the AZD1222 COVID-19 vaccine.

This sequence joins TRBV15 and TRBJ2-3, with D hard to call. The length of the CDR3 is 12 residues. Germline V gene data show CDR1 as LNHNV and CDR2 as YYDKDF (reference sequence). Trimming shortened V by 5 bases and J by 2 bases, and 5 bases separated the two germline ends. DNA of the CDR3: TGTGCCACCAGCGCGACCACAGATACGCAGTATTTT. Its protein is CATSATTDTQYF.

The chain uses TRBV29-1 and TRBJ1-1; perhaps TRBD1 as D (5 bases). The CDR3 sequence is 14 residues long. Germline V gene sequence: CDR1 SQVTM, CDR2 ANQGSEA. The V end was cut by 5 bases, the J end by 4 bases, with 17 bases between. The CDR3 loop is CSVLRPKRGTEAFF. The CDR3 DNA reads TGCAGCGTTCTCCGACCAAAGAGGGGCACTGAAGCTTTCTTT. Together with reference TRBV29-1 and TRBJ1-1, the CDR3 gives the full variable domain: SAVISQKPSRDICQRGTSLTIQCQVDSQVTMMFWYRQQPGQSLTLIATANQGSEATYESGFVIDKFPISRPNLTFSTLTVSNMSPEDSSIYLCSVLRPKRGTEAFFGQGTRLTVV.

The CDR3 nucleotides are TGCAGTGCTAGTAAGGAAGGGCCAGGTACTGAGCAGTTCTTC. Protein product: CSASKEGPGTEQFF. V is TRBV20-1 and J is TRBJ2-1; the D is unclear. V was trimmed by 3 bases and J by 9 bases, leaving 18 bases between them. The CDR3 loop spans 14 amino acids. The V gene's germline CDR1 is DFQATT and CDR2 SNEGSKA (reference sequence).

Here the CDR3 reads CASRSGYEQYF. CDR3 DNA: TGTGCCAGCCGGTCAGGGTACGAGCAGTACTTC. The V and J genes are TRBV19 and TRBJ2-7; D is possibly TRBD1 (5 bases). With 9 bases removed from V and 4 bases from J, the gap between germline ends came to 10 bases. The germline gives CDR1 LNHDA, CDR2 SQIVND (reference sequence). The length of the CDR3 is 11 residues.

This clone occurred once. The chain combines TRBV28 with TRBJ2-1; 8 nucleotides line up with TRBD1. From germline, CDR1 is MDHEN and CDR2 SYDVKM. This CDR3 has 13 residues. Trimming removed 5 bases from V and 16 bases from J; junction bases left unmatched: 13. As DNA, the CDR3 is TGTGCCAGCAGTCCTTTTGGACAGGGCCTCGGTTTCTTC. Amino acid sequence: CASSPFGQGLGFF.

The V gene is TRBV12-3 or TRBV12-4, the J gene TRBJ1-6; D is uncertain. V was clipped by 6 bases and J by 14 bases, with 17 bases between them. This CDR3 has 13 amino acids. The CDR3 protein is CASSSDGSRALHF. In nucleotides, the CDR3 is TGTGCCAGCAGCTCGGACGGCTCGCGGGCCCTCCACTTT.

In its sample, this clone was seen a few times. The chain employs TRBV7-8 and TRBJ2-7; D is unclear. CDR1 and CDR2 from the germline V gene are SGHVS and FQNEAQ. This CDR3 region has 15 residues. V lost 4 bases and J 5 bases, leaving 18 bases between the germline ends. The CDR3 nucleotides read TGTGCCAGCAGCTACCTCAGGACGGTGGTAAACGAGCAGTACTTC. This codes for CASSYLRTVVNEQYF.

This clone was detected only once. This chain links TRBV18 with TRBJ1-3; D ambiguous. The CDR3 loop spans 11 amino acids. Trimming pared 1 base from V and 8 bases from J, leaving 3 bases between. Germline values: CDR1 KGHSH, CDR2 LQKENI. CDR3 sequence reads: CASSPRDTIYF. CDR3 coding DNA: TGTGCCAGCTCACCACGAGACACCATATATTTT.

The J gene is TRBJ1-5, the V gene TRBV5-1; TRBD1 might be the D (5 bases). The CDR3 spans 15 residues. Trimming stripped 4 bases from V and 5 bases from J, with 16 bases between. CDR1 is SGHRS and CDR2 is YFSETQ in the germline V gene. The CDR3 sequence: CASSPGEAGHQPQHF. The CDR3 nucleotides read TGCGCCAGCAGCCCGGGGGAGGCAGGTCATCAGCCCCAGCATTTT.

CDR3 in DNA: TGTGCCAGCAGGATCGGGACGGACAATCAGCCCCAGCATTTT. This codes for CASRIGTDNQPQHF. This chain connects TRBV2 to TRBJ1-5, with D perhaps matching TRBD1 (5 bases). The V and J ends lost 6 bases and 3 bases respectively, with 12 bases between them. CDR1 and CDR2 (germline): SNHLY, FYNNEI. The CDR3 length is 14 residues.

This clone came up once. This rearrangement joins TRBV9 to TRBJ2-1; D might be TRBD2 (6 bases). Trimming shortened V by 0 bases and J by 1 base, and 8 bases separated the two germline ends. The CDR3 has 15 amino acids. CDR1 and CDR2 from the germline V gene are SGDLS and YYNGEE. CDR3 residues: CASSVGEVSYNEQFF. CDR3 DNA sequence: TGTGCCAGCAGCGTAGGGGAGGTATCCTACAATGAGCAGTTCTTC.

The J gene is TRBJ2-1, the V gene TRBV24-1; TRBD2 aligns across 7 bases. CDR1 is KGHDR, CDR2 SFDVKD, per germline. The CDR3 runs 14 residues. Trimming took 3 bases from V and 4 from J; bases not matched to a gene: 2. DNA of the CDR3: TGTGCCACCAGTGATGAGGGAGGGTACAATGAGCAGTTCTTC. Its translation: CATSDEGGYNEQFF.

This sequence joins TRBV5-1 and TRBJ2-3; D remains unclear. This CDR3 has 13 amino acids. V was shortened by 0 bases and J by 0 bases, with 2 bases between the two germline ends. Looked up from germline, CDR1 is SGHRS and CDR2 is YFSETQ. The CDR3 DNA follows: TGCGCCAGCAGCTTGGTAAGCACAGATACGCAGTATTTT. Protein sequence: CASSLVSTDTQYF.

A single count supports this clone. V and J are TRBV4-1 and TRBJ2-1; TRBD2 might be the D (5 bases). Germline V gene data show CDR1 as MGHRA and CDR2 as YSYEKL. Deletions cut 6 bases from V and 5 bases from J, with 14 bases between. This CDR3 is built from 14 residues. The CDR3 region has the DNA TGCGCCAGCAGACTAGATTGGGCAAACAATGAGCAGTTCTTC. It translates to CASRLDWANNEQFF.

The genes are TRBV7-9 and TRBJ1-5; 8 bases line up with TRBD1. The CDR3 is made up of 15 amino acids. V gave up 1 base and J gave up 5 bases; unmatched junction bases: 4. The germline gives CDR1 SEHNR, CDR2 FQNEAQ (reference sequence). The CDR3 loop reads CASSLGTGSDQPQHF. The CDR3 region has the DNA TGTGCCAGCAGCTTAGGGACAGGGAGCGATCAGCCCCAGCATTTT.

This chain joins TRBV6-6 and TRBJ1-5, with 11 positions matching TRBD1. The length of the CDR3 is 16 residues. The germline V gene has CDR1 MNHNY and CDR2 SVGAGI (reference sequence). The V gene end was trimmed by 3 bases and the J gene end by 7 bases; junction bases not matched to a gene: 8. CDR3: CASSYDGGTGGQPQHF. CDR3 in DNA: TGTGCCAGCAGTTATGATGGGGGGACAGGGGGACAGCCCCAGCATTTT.

The genes are TRBV2 and TRBJ2-7, with 7 bases aligning to TRBD1. The trim removed 10 bases at V and 0 bases at J, leaving 12 bases unmatched. The V gene's germline CDR1 is SNHLY and CDR2 FYNNEI. CDR3 length equals 15 residues. CDR3: CATIPSGQVSYEQYF. The CDR3 coding sequence is TGTGCCACCATACCGTCAGGACAGGTCTCCTACGAGCAGTACTTC.

The chain recombines TRBV19 with TRBJ2-5, with D tentatively TRBD1 or TRBD2 (6 bases each). The germline V and J ends were trimmed by 1 base and 1 base, with 16 bases remaining between them. Germline-derived CDR1 and CDR2 are LNHDA and SQIVND (reference sequence). This CDR3 is 17 amino acids long. In nucleotides, the CDR3 is TGTGCCAGTAGTATAGGGAGTATAGGGGGGACCCAAGAGACCCAGTACTTC. Its protein product is CASSIGSIGGTQETQYF.

The V gene is TRBV7-9, the J gene TRBJ2-3; tentative D call: TRBD2 (6 bases). V was clipped by 5 bases and J by 4 bases, with 16 bases between them. Germline V lookup: CDR1 SEHNR, CDR2 FQNEAQ (reference sequence). The CDR3 has 15 amino acids. The CDR3 nucleotides are TGTGCCAGCAGCCCCACCTACGCGGGGCCAGATACGCAGTATTTT. It encodes CASSPTYAGPDTQYF.

The V call is TRBV3-1 (or the pseudogene TRBV3-2), the J call TRBJ2-2; D gene ambiguous. Trimming took off 3 bases at V and 7 bases at J, with 6 bases between the two ends. The CDR3 is made up of 12 amino acids. Per the germline V gene, CDR1 is LGHDT and CDR2 is YNNKEL (reference sequence). CDR3 sequence reads: CASSQEYGELFF. The CDR3 DNA reads as TGTGCCAGCAGCCAGGAATACGGGGAGCTGTTTTTT.